This T cell receptor (beta chain) was obtained from a study of OX40 agonist ivuxolimab in advanced cancers. For the study at large: Ivuxolimab, an agonistic anti-OX40 (CD134) antibody, was given to patients. A diagnosis of hepatocellular carcinoma, melanoma, renal cell or head and neck cancer was present in dose-escalation patients.

Generated by immunoSEQ multiplex PCR, the TCRdb table keeps only in-frame clones and is missing some. The sample consists of around 23,000 clones, about three quarters of them appearing once. Notes on the study in general: Clonal expansion was seen in CD4+ and CD8+ blood T cells by week 6 at 0.1 to 3.0 mg/kg.

This CDR3 has 18 residues. Germline loops: CDR1 SGHTA, CDR2 FQGNSA. Trimming took 4 bases from V and 4 from J; bases not matched to a gene: 17. Of note for this clone: The target antigen is unknown.

The chain recombines TRBV7-2 with TRBJ2-3; the match to TRBD2 covers 7 bases. The source is an adult with an advanced solid tumor such as melanoma, head and neck, liver or kidney cancer. The source material was CD4+ or CD8+ T cells sorted from blood, sampled in a trial of the OX40 agonist ivuxolimab. The CDR3 sequence is CASSSSKVYAGVADTQYF. Written as DNA, the CDR3 is TGTGCCAGCAGCTCGTCTAAAGTATACGCGGGAGTGGCAGATACGCAGTATTTT.